A single sample is the source of the 32 T cell receptor beta chains below, sequenced in a study of T and B cells in COVID-19 patients. TRB was amplified from around 250-500 ng of blood genomic DNA. TRB rearrangements were amplified by multiplex PCR with BIOMED2 TRB-A/B primers. TCRdb re-called the multiplex PCR reads with MiXCR, one entry per CDR3 protein. The table lists more than 7,500 distinct CDR3 sequences, approximately 30% of them singletons. The sequenced sample consisted of blood. The receptors derive from a human donor with active COVID-19.

The rearrangement links TRBV6-2 or TRBV6-3 to TRBJ1-3; TRBD1 is a possible D gene (5 bases). The CDR3 extends over 17 amino acids. The germline V and J ends were trimmed by 7 bases and 0 bases, with 19 bases remaining between them. Germline V gene sequence: CDR1 MNHEY, CDR2 SVGEGT. CDR3 DNA sequence: TGTGCCAGCAATTTTCGCAGACGGGGGTACTCTGGAAACACCATATATTTT. This gives the protein CASNFRRRGYSGNTIYF.

J is TRBJ1-3 and V is TRBV5-6; 7 bases are a match to TRBD1. The junction had 4 bases not matched to a gene; V was cut back by 4 bases and J by 3 bases. Germline V gene data show CDR1 as SGHDT and CDR2 as YYEEEE. The CDR3 covers 14 residues. The CDR3 loop is CASSPTGVGNTIYF. CDR3 in DNA: TGTGCCAGCAGCCCCACAGGGGTTGGAAACACCATATATTTT.

V usage is TRBV19 and J usage is TRBJ2-1; 10 bases match TRBD2. J gave up 2 bases and V 4 bases, and 11 bases lay outside the gene matches. Germline CDR1 LNHDA, CDR2 SQIVND (reference sequence). This CDR3 has 18 amino acids. This CDR3 is CASSTARLAGDTYNEQFF. CDR3 sequence (DNA): TGTGCCAGTAGTACCGCCAGGCTAGCGGGGGATACCTACAATGAGCAGTTCTTC.

This clonotype is medium-sized by share. V is TRBV6-5 and J is TRBJ2-3; TRBD1 is a possible D gene (5 bases). The V gene lost 4 bases and the J gene lost 1 base, with 6 bases spanning the gap. CDR1 is MNHEY, CDR2 SVGAGI, per germline. This CDR3 contains 13 residues. DNA of the CDR3: TGTGCCAGCAGTTCGACAGGCACAGATACGCAGTATTTT. Its protein is CASSSTGTDTQYF.

As for this clonotype: A much larger clonotype is one base distant, so this may be a read error. The rearrangement joins TRBV6-6 to TRBJ2-1; D uncertain. V was cut by 7 bases and J by 10 bases, with 11 bases left in between. Germline-derived CDR1 and CDR2 are MNHNY and SVGAGI (reference sequence). This CDR3 spans 11 amino acids. This CDR3 reads CASKGFGEQFF. The DNA for the CDR3 is TGTGCCAGCAAGGGTTTCGGGGAGCAGTTCTTC.

This clonotype was observed a few times. The CDR3 here is CASSRQVQNTEAFF. Written as DNA, the CDR3 is TGTGCCAGCAGCAGACAGGTACAGAACACTGAAGCTTTCTTT. J is TRBJ1-1 and V is TRBV13, with a possible D match to TRBD1 (6 bases). Germline-derived CDR1 and CDR2 are PRHDT and FYEKMQ (reference sequence). CDR3 length: 14 residues. The V and J ends lost 5 bases and 1 base respectively, with 11 bases between them.

The rearrangement links TRBV7-9 to TRBJ2-3, with a possible D match to TRBD2 (5 bases). The CDR3 contains 16 residues. V was shortened by 4 bases and J by 0 bases, with 14 bases between the two germline ends. Germline V gene lookup returns CDR1 SEHNR and CDR2 FQNEAQ (reference sequence). DNA for the CDR3: TGTGCCAGCAGCTCTCAATTAACGGGGAGCACAGATACGCAGTATTTT. This translates into CASSSQLTGSTDTQYF.

This clonotype was detected a few times. V usage is TRBV12-3 or TRBV12-4 and J usage is TRBJ2-2, with 8 bases matching TRBD2. With 5 bases clipped from V and 4 bases from J, the junction kept 9 bases outside the gene matches. The CDR3 covers 16 residues. The CDR3 here is CASSPTGGVGTGELFF. DNA for the CDR3: TGTGCCAGCAGTCCTACCGGGGGGGTGGGCACCGGGGAGCTGTTTTTT.

The V call is TRBV6-2 or TRBV6-3, the J call TRBJ1-4, with 9 bases identical to TRBD1. With V trimmed by 6 bases and J by 4 bases, 3 bases remained unmatched. The CDR3 spans 14 residues. Germline V gene lookup returns CDR1 MNHEY and CDR2 SVGEGT. The DNA for the CDR3 is TGTGCCAGCAGAGGGACAGGGCGTAATGAAAAACTGTTTTTT. It yields the protein CASRGTGRNEKLFF.

V gene TRBV7-9 combines with J gene TRBJ1-2; D might be TRBD1 (5 bases). The CDR3 sequence is 14 residues long. Trimming cost V 6 bases and J 4 bases, with 15 bases left between them. In germline, CDR1 is SEHNR, CDR2 FQNEAQ (reference sequence). The CDR3 sequence is CASSRRVGGYGYTF. In DNA form, the CDR3 reads TGTGCCAGCAGTCGGAGAGTGGGGGGCTATGGCTACACCTTC.

This clonotype showed up just a few times. The chain has TRBV24-1 and TRBJ1-2, with TRBD1 matching over 7 bases. V dropped 4 bases and J dropped 6; count of bases not matched to a gene: 4. The germline V gene encodes CDR1 KGHDR and CDR2 SFDVKD. The CDR3 has 13 residues. CDR3 loop: CATSEATGDGYTF. The CDR3, as DNA: TGTGCCACCAGTGAGGCAACAGGGGATGGCTACACCTTC.

As concerns this clonotype: At one of its ends the junction is not consistent with the germline gene, which may arise from a read error. This chain links TRBV12-3 or TRBV12-4 with TRBJ2-3; TRBD2 matches at 13 bases. This CDR3 comprises 13 residues. The CDR3 DNA reads as TGTGCCAGCAGTAAACTAGCGGGGGGGCCCTTACATTTT. This encodes CASSKLAGGPLHF.

The V gene is TRBV5-6, the J gene TRBJ2-5; the match to TRBD2 covers 14 bases. V trimming: 6 bases; J trimming: 2 bases; junction bases outside the gene matches: 12. CDR1 and CDR2 (germline): SGHDT, YYEEEE. The CDR3 spans 18 residues. This chain's CDR3 is CASTFLGGLAGEQETQYF. CDR3 bases: TGTGCCAGCACCTTCTTGGGGGGACTAGCGGGGGAACAAGAGACCCAGTACTTC.

The chain links TRBV7-2 to TRBJ1-5; D may be TRBD1 (5 bases). CDR1 and CDR2 (germline): SGHTA, FQGNSA. The V end lost 2 bases, the J end lost 5 bases, and 10 bases lay between the germline ends. The CDR3 is 14 amino acids. CDR3 sequence reads: CASSLLEGYQPQHF. The DNA of the CDR3 is TGTGCCAGCAGCTTATTAGAGGGGTATCAGCCCCAGCATTTT.

This clonotype occurred a few times. The chain recombines TRBV6-5 with TRBJ2-1; no clear D gene. Trimming stripped 7 bases from V and 5 bases from J, with 6 bases between. The CDR3 has 11 residues. Germline CDR1 MNHEY, CDR2 SVGAGI. The CDR3 loop is CASTRNNEQFF. In DNA form, the CDR3 reads TGTGCCAGCACCCGGAACAATGAGCAGTTCTTC.

This chain uses TRBV13 with TRBJ2-3; 8 bases are shared with TRBD2. Looked up from germline, CDR1 is PRHDT and CDR2 is FYEKMQ (reference sequence). V was clipped by 6 bases and J by 4 bases; unmatched bases: 6. The CDR3 totals 14 residues. The CDR3: CASSPGGAPDTQYF. The CDR3 DNA reads TGTGCCAGCAGTCCCGGGGGGGCCCCAGATACGCAGTATTTT.

The table lists this clonotype with a few counts. This chain joins TRBV24-1 and TRBJ2-2; 9 bases are a match to TRBD1. The V gene's germline CDR1 is KGHDR and CDR2 SFDVKD. The CDR3 contains 16 residues. The junction had 3 bases not matched to a gene; V was cut back by 4 bases and J by 1 base. The CDR3 bases are TGTGCCACCAGTGACCCGGGACAGGGGAACACCGGGGAGCTGTTTTTT. It specifies CATSDPGQGNTGELFF.

To note about this clonotype: A single base separates this from a much larger clone, so it may be a read error. V and J are TRBV29-1 and TRBJ1-5, with TRBD1 as a possible D gene (5 bases). This CDR3 spans 14 amino acids. Germline lookup yields CDR1 SQVTM and CDR2 ANQGSEA. CDR3 amino acids: CSVVSGNSIQPQHF. In DNA, the CDR3 is TGCAGCGTTGTATCAGGGAACAGCATTCAGCCCCAGCATTTT.

Worth noting for this clonotype: A read error may explain this, as a much larger clone is one base away. This rearrangement joins TRBV27 to TRBJ2-7, with D possibly TRBD1 on 5 matching bases. The germline CDR1 and CDR2 sequences are MNHEY and SMNVEV (reference sequence). Trimming cost V 8 bases and J 5 bases, with 22 bases left between them. The CDR3 has 15 amino acids. The CDR3 region is CASGSGIGRLHEQYF. The DNA for the CDR3 is TGTGCCAGCGGATCAGGGATCGGCCGCCTACACGAGCAGTACTTC.

This chain's CDR3 is CASSLGVRGTQYF. The CDR3 bases are TGTGCCAGCAGCCTGGGGGTCAGGGGGACCCAGTACTTC. The gene calls are TRBV7-9 and TRBJ2-5; D may be TRBD1 (6 bases). With 5 bases removed from V and 7 bases from J, the gap between germline ends came to 14 bases. Looked up from germline, CDR1 is SEHNR and CDR2 is FQNEAQ (reference sequence). This CDR3 has 13 amino acids.

The V and J genes are TRBV7-6 and TRBJ1-4; TRBD1 might be the D (6 bases). Germline V lookup: CDR1 SGHVS, CDR2 FNYEAQ. This CDR3 comprises 19 residues. V was trimmed by 4 bases and J by 5 bases, leaving 26 bases between them. DNA for the CDR3: TGTGCCAGCAGCTCCGTCCCTAGACAGGAAAAATTTGAGAATGAAAAACTGTTTTTT. It encodes CASSSVPRQEKFENEKLFF.

This clonotype has only a few counts. The chain joins TRBV14 to TRBJ2-1; D possibly uses TRBD1 or TRBD2 (5 bases each). V lost 4 bases to trimming and J lost 13 bases, with 8 bases between them. The germline V gene encodes CDR1 SGHDN and CDR2 FVKESK. The CDR3 extends over 10 amino acids. The CDR3, as DNA: TGTGCCAGCAGCCCTGGGGGACAGTTCTTC. This codes for CASSPGGQFF.

This clonotype has more than one count but fewer than ten. The V gene is TRBV7-9, the J gene TRBJ1-2, with 7 bases fitting TRBD1. Germline lookup yields CDR1 SEHNR and CDR2 FQNEAQ (reference sequence). After removal of 5 bases from V and 6 bases from J, the junction contained 6 bases not matched to a gene. This CDR3 region has 13 residues. This CDR3 is CASSTDRVHGYTF. CDR3 nucleotides: TGTGCCAGCAGCACCGACAGGGTCCATGGCTACACCTTC.

Details on this clonotype: A much larger clone differs by one base, so this may be a read error. V is TRBV27 and J is TRBJ2-3; either TRBD1 or TRBD2 may fit D (5 bases each). Germline V gene data show CDR1 as MNHEY and CDR2 as SMNVEV (reference sequence). The CDR3 runs to 15 residues. The CDR3 reads CASSLGDPSIDTQYF. CDR3 DNA: TGTGCCAGCAGTCTCGGGGACCCTAGCATAGATACGCAGTATTTT.

This clonotype is medium-sized by share. The chain links TRBV19 to TRBJ2-3; tentatively, D is TRBD2 (5 bases). The CDR3 loop spans 15 amino acids. The germline gives CDR1 LNHDA, CDR2 SQIVND (reference sequence). The V end lost 5 bases, the J end lost 3 bases, and 15 bases lay between the germline ends. The CDR3 bases are TGTGCCAGTAGTCCCCGTGGGAGCAGTACAGATACGCAGTATTTT. Translated, it gives CASSPRGSSTDTQYF.

The chain recombines TRBV6-1 with TRBJ2-3, with TRBD2 identical over 11 bases. The ends lost 6 bases at V and 8 bases at J; junction bases unmatched: 10. Germline CDR1 MNHNS, CDR2 SASEGT. This CDR3 contains 15 residues. The CDR3 here is CASRDSGGAKVTQYF. The CDR3 nucleotides are TGTGCCAGCAGAGATAGCGGGGGGGCGAAGGTTACGCAGTATTTT.

This clonotype is categorized as medium-sized. The chain is built from TRBV13 and TRBJ2-1; a weak D match, TRBD1 (7 bases). Trimming removed 0 bases at V and 9 bases at J, with 15 bases between. Germline CDR1 reads PRHDT; CDR2 reads FYEKMQ (reference sequence). CDR3 size: 15 residues. Written as DNA, the CDR3 is TGTGCCAGCAGCTTAGGGGGAGGAGGGGGCGGTGAGCAGTTCTTC. Its translation is CASSLGGGGGGEQFF.

This rearrangement joins TRBV5-5 to TRBJ2-7; no definite D call. Germline CDR1 and CDR2: SGHKS and YYEKEE (reference sequence). The CDR3 covers 12 residues. V lost 2 bases and J 4 bases, leaving 7 bases between the germline ends. CDR3 coding DNA: TGTGCCAGCAGCTTAAAAGGGTACGAGCAGTACTTC. It translates to CASSLKGYEQYF.

This clonotype is deemed medium-sized. The rearrangement uses TRBV13 and TRBJ2-7; TRBD1 matches 7 bases. V was clipped by 5 bases and J by 2 bases; unmatched bases: 6. Germline V gives CDR1 PRHDT, CDR2 FYEKMQ (reference sequence). The CDR3 has 14 amino acids. The CDR3 loop reads CASSKRQGTYEQYV. Written as DNA, the CDR3 is TGTGCCAGCAGCAAGAGACAGGGTACCTACGAGCAGTACGTC.

The chain combines TRBV12-3 or TRBV12-4 with TRBJ1-4; D unclear. The CDR3 covers 14 residues. The ends were cut back, 3 bases at V and 2 bases at J, with 7 bases in the middle. CDR3 in DNA: TGTGCCAGCAGTTTCTTGGGGACTAATGAAAAACTGTTTTTT. It encodes CASSFLGTNEKLFF.

J is TRBJ2-1 and V is TRBV20-1, with TRBD2 matching 10 bases. The V and J ends lost 1 base and 5 bases, in that order; junction bases with no gene match: 8. The CDR3 loop spans 16 amino acids. Germline V gene sequence: CDR1 DFQATT, CDR2 SNEGSKA (reference sequence). In DNA form, the CDR3 reads TGCAGTGCTAGAGGCACTACTAGCGGGGCTAACAATGAGCAGTTCTTC. Protein product: CSARGTTSGANNEQFF.

Of note for this clonotype: This sequence may be a read error, since a much larger clone differs from it by one base. The chain links TRBV27 to TRBJ1-2; the match to TRBD1 covers 8 bases. J was trimmed by 2 bases and V by 2 bases; bases with no gene match: 4. CDR1 and CDR2 (germline): MNHEY, SMNVEV (reference sequence). This CDR3 has 15 amino acids. In nucleotides, the CDR3 is TGTGCCAGCAGTTTAGGACAGGGATGGAACTATGGCTACACCTTC. It encodes CASSLGQGWNYGYTF.